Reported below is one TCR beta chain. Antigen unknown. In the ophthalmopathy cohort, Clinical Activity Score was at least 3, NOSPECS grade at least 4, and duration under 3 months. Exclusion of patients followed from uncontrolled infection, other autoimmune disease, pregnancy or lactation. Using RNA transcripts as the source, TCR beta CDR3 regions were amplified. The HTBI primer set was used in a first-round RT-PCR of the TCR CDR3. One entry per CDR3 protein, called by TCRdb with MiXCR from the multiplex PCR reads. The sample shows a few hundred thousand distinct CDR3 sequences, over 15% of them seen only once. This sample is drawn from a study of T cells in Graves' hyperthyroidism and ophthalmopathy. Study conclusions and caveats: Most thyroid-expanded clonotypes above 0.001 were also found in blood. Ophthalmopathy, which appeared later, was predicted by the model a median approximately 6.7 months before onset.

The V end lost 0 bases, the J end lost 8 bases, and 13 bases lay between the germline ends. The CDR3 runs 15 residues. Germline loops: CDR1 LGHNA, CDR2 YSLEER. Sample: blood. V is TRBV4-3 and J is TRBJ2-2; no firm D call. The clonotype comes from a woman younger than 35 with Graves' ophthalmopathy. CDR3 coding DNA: TGCGCCAGCAGCCAAGAAGGCCCCATCAGTGGGGAGCTGTTTTTT. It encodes CASSQEGPISGELFF.